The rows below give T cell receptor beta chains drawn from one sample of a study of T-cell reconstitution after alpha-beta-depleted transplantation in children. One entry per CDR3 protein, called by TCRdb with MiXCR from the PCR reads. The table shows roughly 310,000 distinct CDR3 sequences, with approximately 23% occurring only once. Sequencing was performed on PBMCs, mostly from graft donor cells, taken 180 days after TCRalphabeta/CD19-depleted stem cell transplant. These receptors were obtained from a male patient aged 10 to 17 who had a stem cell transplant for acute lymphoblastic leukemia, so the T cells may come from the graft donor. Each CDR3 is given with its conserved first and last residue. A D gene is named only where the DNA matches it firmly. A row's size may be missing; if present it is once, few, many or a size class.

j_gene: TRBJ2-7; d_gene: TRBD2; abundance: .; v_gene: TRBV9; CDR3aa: CASSEPLSGTKDEQYF; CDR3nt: TGTGCCAGCAGCGAACCCTTAAGCGGGACGAAAGACGAGCAGTACTTC
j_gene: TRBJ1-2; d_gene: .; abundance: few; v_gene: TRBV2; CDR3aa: CASGGGNYGYTF; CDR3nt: TGTGCCAGCGGTGGAGGGAACTATGGCTACACCTTC
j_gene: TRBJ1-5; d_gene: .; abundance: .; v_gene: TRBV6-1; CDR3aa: CASRQGLYSNQPQHF; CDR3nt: TGTGCCAGCAGACAGGGCCTGTATAGCAATCAGCCCCAGCATTTT
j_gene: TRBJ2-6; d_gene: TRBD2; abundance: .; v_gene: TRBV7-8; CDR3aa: CASSLAGTSGISGANVLTF; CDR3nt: TGTGCCAGCAGCTTAGCCGGGACTAGCGGAATCTCTGGGGCCAACGTCCTGACTTTC
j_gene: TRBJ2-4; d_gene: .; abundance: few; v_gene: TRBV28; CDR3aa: CASSLMGTFAKNIQYF; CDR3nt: TGTGCCAGCAGTTTAATGGGGACATTCGCCAAAAACATTCAGTACTTC
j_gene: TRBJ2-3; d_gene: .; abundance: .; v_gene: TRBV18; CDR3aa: CASSLDSADTQYF; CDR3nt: TGTGCCAGCTCCCTGGACAGTGCGGATACGCAGTATTTT
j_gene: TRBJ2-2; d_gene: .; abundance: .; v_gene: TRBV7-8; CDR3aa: CASSSSGQTNTGELFF; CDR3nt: TGTGCCAGCAGCTCCTCCGGACAGACGAACACCGGGGAGCTGTTTTTT
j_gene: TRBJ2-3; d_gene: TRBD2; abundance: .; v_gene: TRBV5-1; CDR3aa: CASSLEPSGAYEDTQYF; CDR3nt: TGCGCCAGCAGCTTGGAGCCTAGCGGGGCTTACGAGGATACGCAGTATTTT
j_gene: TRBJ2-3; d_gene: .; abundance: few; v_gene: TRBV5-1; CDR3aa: CASSLGTTSTDTQYF; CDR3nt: TGCGCCAGCAGCTTGGGGACAACTAGCACAGATACGCAGTATTTT
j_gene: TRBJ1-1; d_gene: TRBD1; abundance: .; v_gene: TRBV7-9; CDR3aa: CASSLTQGATEAFF; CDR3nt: TGTGCCAGCAGCCTGACACAGGGGGCCACTGAAGCTTTCTTT
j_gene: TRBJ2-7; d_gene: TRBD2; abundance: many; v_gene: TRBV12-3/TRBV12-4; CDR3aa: CASSSGLAESYEQYF; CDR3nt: TGTGCCAGCAGTTCCGGACTAGCGGAAAGCTACGAGCAGTACTTC
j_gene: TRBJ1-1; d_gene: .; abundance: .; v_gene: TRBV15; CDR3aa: CATSVYRDGTEAFF; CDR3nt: TGTGCCACCAGCGTCTACAGGGATGGTACTGAAGCTTTCTTT
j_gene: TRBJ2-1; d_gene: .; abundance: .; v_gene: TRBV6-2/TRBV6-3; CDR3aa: CASSYRGPTLKRDSYNEQFF; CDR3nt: TGTGCCAGCAGTTACCGGGGGCCTACCCTTAAGCGGGACTCCTACAATGAGCAGTTCTTC
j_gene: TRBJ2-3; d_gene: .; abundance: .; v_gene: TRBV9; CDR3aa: CASSGRSLGTDTQYF; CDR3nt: TGTGCCAGCAGCGGCAGATCTCTCGGCACAGATACGCAGTATTTT
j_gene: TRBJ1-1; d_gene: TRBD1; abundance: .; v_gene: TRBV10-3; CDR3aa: CATSTGVNTEAFF; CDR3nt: TGTGCCACCTCGACAGGGGTCAACACTGAAGCTTTCTTT
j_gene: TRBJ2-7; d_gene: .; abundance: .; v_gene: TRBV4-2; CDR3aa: CASSLLEGSGGSYEQYF; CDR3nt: TGTGCCAGCAGCCTCCTGGAGGGTAGCGGAGGGTCCTACGAGCAGTACTTC
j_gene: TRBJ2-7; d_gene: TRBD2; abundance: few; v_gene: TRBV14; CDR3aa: CASNGGLAGIYEQYF; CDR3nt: TGTGCCAGCAACGGAGGACTAGCGGGGATCTACGAGCAGTACTTC
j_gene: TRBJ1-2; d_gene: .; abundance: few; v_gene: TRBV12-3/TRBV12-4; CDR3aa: CASRAGNYGYTF; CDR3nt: TGTGCCAGCAGAGCCGGGAACTATGGCTACACCTTC
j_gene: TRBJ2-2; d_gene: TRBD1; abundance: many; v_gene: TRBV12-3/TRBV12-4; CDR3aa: CASSPRDRGPNTGELFF; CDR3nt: TGTGCCAGCAGTCCCCGGGACAGGGGGCCGAACACCGGGGAGCTGTTTTTT
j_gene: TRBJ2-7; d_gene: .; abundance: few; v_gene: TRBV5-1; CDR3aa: CASSLTGRGDEQYF; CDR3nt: TGCGCCAGCAGCCTAACGGGACGGGGAGACGAGCAGTACTTC
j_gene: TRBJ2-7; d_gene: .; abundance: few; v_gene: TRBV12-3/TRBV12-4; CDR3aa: CASSEPRPWSYEQYF; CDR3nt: TGTGCCAGCAGTGAACCCCGGCCCTGGAGCTACGAGCAGTACTTC
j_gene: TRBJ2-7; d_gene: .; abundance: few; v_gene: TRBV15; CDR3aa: CATSRVAGVEQYF; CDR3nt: TGTGCCACCAGCAGAGTAGCAGGGGTGGAGCAGTACTTC
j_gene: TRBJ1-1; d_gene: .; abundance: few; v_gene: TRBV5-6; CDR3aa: CASSPFLDPNTEAFF; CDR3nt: TGTGCCAGCAGCCCCTTCCTAGACCCGAACACTGAAGCTTTCTTT
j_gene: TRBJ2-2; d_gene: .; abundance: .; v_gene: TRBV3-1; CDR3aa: CASSQPGKWVF; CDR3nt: TGTGCCAGCAGCCAACCCGGGAAATGGGTTTTT
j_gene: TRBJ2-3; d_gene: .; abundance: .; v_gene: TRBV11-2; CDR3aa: CASSTQSATDTQYF; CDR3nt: TGTGCCAGCAGCACTCAGTCTGCCACAGATACGCAGTATTTT
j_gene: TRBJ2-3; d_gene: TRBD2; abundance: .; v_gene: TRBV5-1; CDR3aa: CASSFGAREGQPDTQYF; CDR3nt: TGCGCCAGCAGCTTTGGGGCCCGGGAGGGCCAACCAGATACGCAGTATTTT
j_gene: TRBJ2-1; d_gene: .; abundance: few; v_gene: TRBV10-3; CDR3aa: CAISAIPGRYNEQFF; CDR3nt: TGTGCCATCAGTGCCATTCCGGGAAGGTACAATGAGCAGTTCTTC